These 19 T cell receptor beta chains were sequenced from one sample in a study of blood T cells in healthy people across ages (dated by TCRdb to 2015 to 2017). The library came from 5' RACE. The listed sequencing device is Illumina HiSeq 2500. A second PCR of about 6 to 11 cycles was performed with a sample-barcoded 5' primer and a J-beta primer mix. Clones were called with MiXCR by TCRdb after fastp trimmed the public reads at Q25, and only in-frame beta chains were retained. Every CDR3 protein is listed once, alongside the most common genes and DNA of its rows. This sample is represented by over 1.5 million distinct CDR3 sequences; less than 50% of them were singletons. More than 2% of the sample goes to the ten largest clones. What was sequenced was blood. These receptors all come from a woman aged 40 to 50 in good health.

CDR3 DNA: TGCGCCAGCAGCCAATCGACGGACCCTCAAGAGACCCAGTACTTC. Its protein is CASSQSTDPQETQYF. V and J are TRBV4-3 and TRBJ2-5, with D uncertain. This CDR3 comprises 15 residues. The V end was cut by 2 bases, the J end by 2 bases, with 12 bases between. Germline CDR1 and CDR2: LGHNA and YSLEER.

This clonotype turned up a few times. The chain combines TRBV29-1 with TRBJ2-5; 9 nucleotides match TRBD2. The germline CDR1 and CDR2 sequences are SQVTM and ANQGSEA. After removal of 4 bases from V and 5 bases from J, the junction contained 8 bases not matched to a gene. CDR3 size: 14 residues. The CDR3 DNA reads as TGCAGCGTTGGACGCGGGGGGGCGCGGGAGACCCAGTACTTC. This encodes CSVGRGGARETQYF.

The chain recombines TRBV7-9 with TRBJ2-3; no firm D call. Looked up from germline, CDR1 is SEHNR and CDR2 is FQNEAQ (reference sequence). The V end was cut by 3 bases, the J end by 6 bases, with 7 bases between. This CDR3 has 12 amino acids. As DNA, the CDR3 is TGTGCCAGCAGCTTTATCAGTGATACGCAGTATTTT. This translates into CASSFISDTQYF.

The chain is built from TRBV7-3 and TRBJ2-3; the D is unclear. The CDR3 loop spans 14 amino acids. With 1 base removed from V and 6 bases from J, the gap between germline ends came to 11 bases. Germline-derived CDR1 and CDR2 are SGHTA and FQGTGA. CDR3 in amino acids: CASSLRKRVDTQYF. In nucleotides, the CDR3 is TGTGCCAGCAGCTTAAGGAAGCGAGTGGATACGCAGTATTTT.

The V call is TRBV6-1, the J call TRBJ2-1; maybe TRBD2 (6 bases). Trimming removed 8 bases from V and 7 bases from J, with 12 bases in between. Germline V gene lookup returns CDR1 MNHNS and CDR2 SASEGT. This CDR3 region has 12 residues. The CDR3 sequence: CASARRGNEQFF. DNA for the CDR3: TGTGCCAGCGCCCGGAGGGGTAATGAGCAGTTCTTC.

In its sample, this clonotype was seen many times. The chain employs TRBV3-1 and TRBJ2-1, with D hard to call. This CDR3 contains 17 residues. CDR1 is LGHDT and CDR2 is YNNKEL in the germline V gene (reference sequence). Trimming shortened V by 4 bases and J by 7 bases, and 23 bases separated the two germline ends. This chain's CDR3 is CASSPGPKEPLLNEQFF. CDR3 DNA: TGTGCCAGCAGCCCCGGGCCAAAGGAACCCTTGTTAAATGAGCAGTTCTTC.

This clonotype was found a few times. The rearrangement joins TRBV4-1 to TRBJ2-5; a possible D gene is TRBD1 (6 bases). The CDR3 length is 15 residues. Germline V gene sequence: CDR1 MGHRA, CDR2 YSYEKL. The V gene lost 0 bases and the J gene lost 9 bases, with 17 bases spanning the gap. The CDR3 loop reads CASSQDSTGIIPQYF. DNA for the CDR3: TGCGCCAGCAGCCAAGATAGTACAGGGATAATCCCCCAGTACTTC.

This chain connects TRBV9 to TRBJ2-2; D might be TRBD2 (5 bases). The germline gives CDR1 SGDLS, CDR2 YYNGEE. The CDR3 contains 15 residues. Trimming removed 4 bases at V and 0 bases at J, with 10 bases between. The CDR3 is CASSLSSSNTGELFF. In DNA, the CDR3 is TGTGCCAGCAGCTTATCTAGCTCGAACACCGGGGAGCTGTTTTTT.

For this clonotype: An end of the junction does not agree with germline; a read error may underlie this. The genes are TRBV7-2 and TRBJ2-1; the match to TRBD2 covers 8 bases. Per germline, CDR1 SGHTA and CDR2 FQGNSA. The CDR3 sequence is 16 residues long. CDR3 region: CASSARAGVTYNEQFF. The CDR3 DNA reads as TGTGCCAGCAGCGCCCGAGCGGGGGTTACCTACAATGAGCAGTTCTTT.

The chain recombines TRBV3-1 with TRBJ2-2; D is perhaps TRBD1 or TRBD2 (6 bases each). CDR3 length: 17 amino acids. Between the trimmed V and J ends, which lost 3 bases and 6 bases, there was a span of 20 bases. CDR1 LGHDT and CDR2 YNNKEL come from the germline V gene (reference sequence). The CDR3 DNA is TGTGCCAGCAGCCAGTCCCTTACCTTGGGGGGCCCCGGGGAGCTGTTTTTT. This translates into CASSQSLTLGGPGELFF.

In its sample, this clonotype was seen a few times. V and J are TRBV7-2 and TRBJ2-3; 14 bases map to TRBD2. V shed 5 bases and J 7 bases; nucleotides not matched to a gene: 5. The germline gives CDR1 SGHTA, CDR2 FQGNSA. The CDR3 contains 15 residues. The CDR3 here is CASSPGLAGAYTQYF. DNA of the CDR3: TGTGCCAGCAGCCCGGGACTAGCGGGAGCCTATACGCAGTATTTT. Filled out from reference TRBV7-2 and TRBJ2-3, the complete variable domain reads GAGVSQSPSNKVTEKGKDVELRCDPISGHTALYWYRQSLGQGLEFLIYFQGNSAPDKSGLPSDRFSAERTGGSVSTLTIQRTQQEDSAVYLCASSPGLAGAYTQYFGPGTRLTVL.

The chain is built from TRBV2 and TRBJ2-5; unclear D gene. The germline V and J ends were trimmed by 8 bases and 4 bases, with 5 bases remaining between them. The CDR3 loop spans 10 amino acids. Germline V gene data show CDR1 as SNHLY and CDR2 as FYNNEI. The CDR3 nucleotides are TGTGCCAGCTTTGGAGAGACCCAGTACTTC. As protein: CASFGETQYF. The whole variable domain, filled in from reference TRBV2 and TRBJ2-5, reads EPEVTQTPSHQVTQMGQEVILRCVPISNHLYFYWYRQILGQKVEFLVSFYNNEISEKSEIFDDQFSVERPDGSNFTLKIRSTKLEDSAMYFCASFGETQYFGPGTRLLVL.

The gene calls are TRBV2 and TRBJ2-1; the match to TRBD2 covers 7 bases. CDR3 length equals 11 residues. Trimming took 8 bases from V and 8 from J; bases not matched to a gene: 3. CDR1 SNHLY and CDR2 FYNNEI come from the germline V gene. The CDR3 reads CASAAGDEQFF. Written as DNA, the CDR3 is TGTGCCAGCGCGGCGGGGGATGAGCAGTTCTTC. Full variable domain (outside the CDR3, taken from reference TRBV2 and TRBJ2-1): EPEVTQTPSHQVTQMGQEVILRCVPISNHLYFYWYRQILGQKVEFLVSFYNNEISEKSEIFDDQFSVERPDGSNFTLKIRSTKLEDSAMYFCASAAGDEQFFGPGTRLTVL.

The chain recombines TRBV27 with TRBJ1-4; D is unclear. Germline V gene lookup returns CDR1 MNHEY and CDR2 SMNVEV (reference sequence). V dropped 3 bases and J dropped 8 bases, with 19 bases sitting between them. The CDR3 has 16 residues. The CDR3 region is CASSFSSHGSSEKLFF. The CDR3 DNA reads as TGTGCCAGCAGTTTTTCGAGCCACGGATCGTCCGAAAAACTGTTTTTT.

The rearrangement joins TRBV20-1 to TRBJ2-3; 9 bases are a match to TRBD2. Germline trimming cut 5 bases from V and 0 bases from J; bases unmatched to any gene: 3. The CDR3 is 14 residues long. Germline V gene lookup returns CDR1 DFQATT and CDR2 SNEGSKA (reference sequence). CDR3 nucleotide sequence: TGCAGTGCTTATCTAGCGGGAAGCACAGATACGCAGTATTTT. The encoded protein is CSAYLAGSTDTQYF.

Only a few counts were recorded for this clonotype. CDR3: CATSDTGVEEGGYTF. The CDR3 nucleotides read TGTGCCACCAGTGACACAGGGGTCGAAGAAGGCGGCTACACCTTC. This sequence joins TRBV24-1 and TRBJ1-2, with 7 positions matching TRBD1. J lost 8 bases, V lost 4 bases, and 12 bases had no gene match. The germline gives CDR1 KGHDR, CDR2 SFDVKD. The CDR3 runs 15 residues.

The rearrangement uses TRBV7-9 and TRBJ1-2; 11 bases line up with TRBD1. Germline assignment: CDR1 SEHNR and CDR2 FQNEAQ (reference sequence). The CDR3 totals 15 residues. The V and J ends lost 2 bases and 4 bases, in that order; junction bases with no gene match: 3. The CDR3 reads CASSLTGQGAYGYTF. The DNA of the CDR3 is TGTGCCAGCAGCTTAACCGGACAGGGGGCCTATGGCTACACCTTC.

The CDR3 DNA reads as TGCAGTGCTAGACGACCCGGGACTAGCTCGGGCGAGCAGTACTTC. The encoded protein is CSARRPGTSSGEQYF. The chain couples TRBV20-1 to TRBJ2-7, with TRBD2 identical over 9 bases. Germline V gives CDR1 DFQATT, CDR2 SNEGSKA (reference sequence). V was clipped by 2 bases and J by 6 bases; unmatched bases: 11. The CDR3 sequence is 15 residues long.

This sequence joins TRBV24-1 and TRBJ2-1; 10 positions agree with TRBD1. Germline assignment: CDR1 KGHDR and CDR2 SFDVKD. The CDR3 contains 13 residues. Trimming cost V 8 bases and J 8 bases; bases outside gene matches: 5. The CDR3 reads CATNPTGGDEQFF. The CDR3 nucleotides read TGTGCCACCAACCCGACAGGGGGCGATGAGCAGTTCTTC.